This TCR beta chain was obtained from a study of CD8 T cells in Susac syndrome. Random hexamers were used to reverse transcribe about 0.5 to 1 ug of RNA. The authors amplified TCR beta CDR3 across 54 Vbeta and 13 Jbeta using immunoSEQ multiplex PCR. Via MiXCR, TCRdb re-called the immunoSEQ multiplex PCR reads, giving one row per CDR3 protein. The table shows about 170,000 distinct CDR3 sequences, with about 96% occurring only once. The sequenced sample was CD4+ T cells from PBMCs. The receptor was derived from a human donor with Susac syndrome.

The CDR3 DNA reads as TGTGCCAGCAGCTTAAATCGACTAGCCAATGAGCAGTTCTTC. Translating gives CASSLNRLANEQFF. The chain recombines TRBV7-3 with TRBJ2-1; TRBD2 aligns across 7 bases. V lost 1 base to trimming and J lost 6 bases; unmatched junction nucleotides: 3. The CDR3 contains 14 residues. CDR1 is SGHTA and CDR2 is FQGTGA in the germline V gene.